The next 29 T cell receptor beta chains were all read from a single sample in a study of cytomegalovirus exposure and HLA in healthy donors. A multiplex PCR was run with 60 Vbeta primers and 13 Jbeta primers. Clones were sequenced by immunoSEQ multiplex PCR, and TCRdb holds only the in-frame ones, with some missing. The sample lists some 95,000 clones; under 80% were seen once. Sequencing was done on a sample of PBMCs. These receptors originate from a man over 45 in good health and CMV-seropositive.

The gene calls are TRBV29-1 and TRBJ1-1; the match to TRBD1 covers 8 bases. V lost 7 bases to trimming and J lost 0 bases; unmatched junction nucleotides: 10. Germline values: CDR1 SQVTM, CDR2 ANQGSEA. This CDR3 has 15 residues. CDR3 in DNA: TGCAGCGGTTCAGTGACAGGGGACCTGAACACTGAAGCTTTCTTT. This gives the protein CSGSVTGDLNTEAFF.

The chain links TRBV5-1 to TRBJ1-1; the D gene is possibly TRBD1 (5 bases). With 0 bases removed from V and 3 bases from J, the gap between germline ends came to 9 bases. Germline CDR1 is SGHRS and CDR2 is YFSETQ. The CDR3 is 14 amino acids. CDR3 in amino acids: CASSLASGDTEAFF. The CDR3 nucleotides are TGCGCCAGCAGCTTGGCGTCGGGGGACACTGAAGCTTTCTTT.

This clone turned up a few times. The chain is built from TRBV19 and TRBJ1-4; no definite D call. The V end lost 0 bases, the J end lost 0 bases, and 8 bases lay between the germline ends. This CDR3 comprises 16 residues. Germline lookup yields CDR1 LNHDA and CDR2 SQIVND (reference sequence). CDR3 DNA: TGTGCCAGTAGTATAGATCCTACAGCAACTAATGAAAAACTGTTTTTT. This gives the protein CASSIDPTATNEKLFF. Full variable domain (remainder filled in from reference TRBV19 and TRBJ1-4): DGGITQSPKYLFRKEGQNVTLSCEQNLNHDAMYWYRQDPGQGLRLIYYSQIVNDFQKGDIAEGYSVSREKKESFPLTVTSAQKNPTAFYLCASSIDPTATNEKLFFGSGTQLSVL.

This CDR3 reads CASGETRLSGNTIYF. DNA for the CDR3: TGTGCCAGCGGAGAAACTAGGCTCTCTGGAAACACCATATATTTT. The V call is TRBV9, the J call TRBJ1-3, with D unresolved. V shed 7 bases and J shed 0 bases, with 14 bases lying between them. This CDR3 has 15 residues. Per germline, CDR1 SGDLS and CDR2 YYNGEE.

The chain joins TRBV6-5 to TRBJ2-1, with 11 bases lining up with TRBD1. CDR1 and CDR2 from the germline V gene are MNHEY and SVGAGI. The CDR3 has 15 amino acids. Losses at the gene ends were 6 bases for V and 4 bases for J; bases not matched to a gene: 5. The CDR3 DNA reads TGTGCCAGCAGCCGGGACAGGGGGGAGTACAATGAGCAGTTCTTC. Encoded protein: CASSRDRGEYNEQFF.

The J gene is TRBJ1-6, the V gene TRBV5-4; 10 bases are shared with TRBD1. Trimming removed 4 bases from V and 7 bases from J; junction bases left unmatched: 8. Germline assignment: CDR1 SGHNT and CDR2 YYREEE (reference sequence). The CDR3 is made up of 16 amino acids. CDR3 loop: CASSLGWGQGNSPLHF. The CDR3 DNA reads as TGTGCCAGCAGCCTGGGGTGGGGACAGGGGAATTCACCCCTCCACTTT.

This clone was found a few times. This chain joins TRBV7-6 and TRBJ2-1; 16 bases are a match to TRBD2. CDR1 and CDR2 (germline): SGHVS, FNYEAQ. This CDR3 has 18 residues. J was trimmed by 4 bases and V by 3 bases; bases with no gene match: 6. As DNA, the CDR3 is TGTGCCAGCAGCTTCTCGGGACTAGCGGGGGGGCAGTACAATGAGCAGTTCTTC. Protein product: CASSFSGLAGGQYNEQFF.

The genes are TRBV19 and TRBJ1-5; 8 bases are shared with TRBD1. V gave up 5 bases and J gave up 6 bases; unmatched junction bases: 3. The CDR3 has 13 residues. The germline CDR1 and CDR2 sequences are LNHDA and SQIVND (reference sequence). The CDR3 spells CASSPDRAQPQHF. The CDR3 DNA sequence: TGTGCCAGTAGTCCGGACAGGGCTCAGCCCCAGCATTTT.

The CDR3 is CASRLVRDTQYF. Written as DNA, the CDR3 is TGTGCCAGCAGGTTGGTGCGAGATACGCAGTATTTT. V and J are TRBV7-9 and TRBJ2-3; no definite D call. The germline CDR1 and CDR2 sequences are SEHNR and FQNEAQ (reference sequence). CDR3 size: 12 residues. The V end was cut by 6 bases, the J end by 5 bases, with 9 bases between. The whole variable domain, remainder taken from reference TRBV7-9 and TRBJ2-3, is DTGVSQNPRHKITKRGQNVTFRCDPISEHNRLYWYRQTLGQGPEFLTYFQNEAQLEKSRLLSDRFSAERPKGSFSTLEIQRTEQGDSAMYLCASRLVRDTQYFGPGTRLTVL.

The V and J genes are TRBV5-4 and TRBJ2-5, with TRBD2 matching over 7 bases. This CDR3 has 15 residues. The trim removed 4 bases at V and 2 bases at J, leaving 8 bases unmatched. Germline V CDR1 and CDR2: SGHNT, YYREEE (reference sequence). The CDR3 reads CASSPLGGIQETQYF. The CDR3 bases are TGTGCCAGCAGCCCCCTGGGGGGGATTCAAGAGACCCAGTACTTC.

This clone was seen a handful of times. The chain has TRBV14 and TRBJ1-4, with unresolved D. The germline V gene encodes CDR1 SGHDN and CDR2 FVKESK. This CDR3 has 14 amino acids. V shed 3 bases and J shed 0 bases, with 5 bases lying between them. DNA of the CDR3: TGTGCCAGCAGCCACCGAGCAACTAATGAAAAACTGTTTTTT. This encodes CASSHRATNEKLFF. The full variable domain, rest sourced from reference TRBV14 and TRBJ1-4, is EAGVTQFPSHSVIEKGQTVTLRCDPISGHDNLYWYRRVMGKEIKFLLHFVKESKQDESGMPNNRFLAERTGGTYSTLKVQPAELEDSGVYFCASSHRATNEKLFFGSGTQLSVL.

This chain links TRBV4-3 with TRBJ1-1, with no clear D. The ends were cut back, 0 bases at V and 4 bases at J, with 9 bases in the middle. CDR1 and CDR2 (germline): LGHNA, YSLEER. This CDR3 is 14 amino acids long. The chain's CDR3 is CASSQEVGSTEAFF. The CDR3 DNA reads as TGCGCCAGCAGCCAAGAGGTGGGGAGCACTGAAGCTTTCTTT.

Here the CDR3 reads CAGNRGSSEQYF. The CDR3 DNA reads as TGTGCCGGGAACAGGGGGTCGAGCGAGCAGTACTTC. This chain uses TRBV30 with TRBJ2-7, with TRBD1 identical over 8 bases. The V and J ends lost 8 bases and 6 bases, in that order; junction bases with no gene match: 9. The germline CDR1 and CDR2 sequences are GTSNPN and SVGIG (reference sequence). There are 12 residues in the CDR3.

The chain carries TRBV9 and TRBJ2-7; 9 nucleotides line up with TRBD1. Trimming removed 3 bases from V and 4 bases from J; junction bases left unmatched: 11. This CDR3 has 16 residues. From germline, CDR1 is SGDLS and CDR2 YYNGEE. CDR3 region: CASSAAGGTGKYEQYF. In nucleotides, the CDR3 is TGTGCCAGCAGCGCTGCCGGTGGGACAGGGAAGTACGAGCAGTACTTC.

This chain uses TRBV10-3 with TRBJ2-7; 10 bases are shared with TRBD1. Trimming cost V 5 bases and J 3 bases; bases outside gene matches: 4. Germline lookup yields CDR1 ENHRY and CDR2 SYGVKD. The length of the CDR3 is 14 residues. The CDR3 here is CAISKGTGDYEQYF. CDR3 in DNA: TGTGCCATCAGTAAAGGGACAGGGGACTACGAGCAGTACTTC.

Comments on this clone: One end of the junction fails to match germline, which may point to a read error. The rearrangement uses TRBV6-5 and TRBJ2-3, with 9 bases fitting TRBD1. The germline gives CDR1 MNHEY, CDR2 SVGAGI. This CDR3 is built from 16 residues. The chain's CDR3 is CASSHSGTGNFHTQYF. DNA for the CDR3: TGTGCCAGCAGTCACTCCGGGACAGGGAACTTTCATACGCAGTATTTT.

Concerning this clone itself: The junction does not match germline at one end; this may be a read error. The chain joins TRBV7-9 to TRBJ2-7; a possible D gene is TRBD2 (5 bases). Germline V gives CDR1 SEHNR, CDR2 FQNEAQ (reference sequence). The CDR3 totals 12 residues. CDR3 coding DNA: TGTTCCAGCAGCCCGGGGAAATACGAGCAGTACTTC. It is translated as CSSSPGKYEQYF.

V is TRBV1 and J is TRBJ1-6. TRBV1 is classified as a pseudogene. The CDR3 extends over 17 amino acids. CDR3 sequence: CTSSQDGGCGYNSPLHF. The CDR3 DNA reads TGCACCAGCAGCCAAGATGGGGGGTGCGGGTATAATTCACCCCTCCACTTT.

The J gene is TRBJ2-7, the V gene TRBV6-5; 9 bases match TRBD1. V lost 5 bases and J lost 3; bases outside the gene matches: 8. The CDR3 has 15 amino acids. Germline CDR1 is MNHEY and CDR2 is SVGAGI. CDR3 nucleotides: TGTGCCAGCAGTGCGTCCGGGACAGGGATCTACGAGCAGTACTTC. Amino acid sequence: CASSASGTGIYEQYF.

The chain carries TRBV5-6 and TRBJ1-1, with TRBD1 matching 9 bases. There are 13 residues in the CDR3. After removal of 6 bases from V and 4 bases from J, the junction contained 4 bases not matched to a gene. Germline CDR1 reads SGHDT; CDR2 reads YYEEEE. DNA of the CDR3: TGTGCCAGCACCCGGACAGGGGCCACTGAAGCTTTCTTT. Translating gives CASTRTGATEAFF.

The CDR3 nucleotides read TGTGCCAGCAGCTTAGATTACTCCCAGCGGGGAAACAATGAGCAGTTCTTC. Its protein is CASSLDYSQRGNNEQFF. This chain links TRBV11-3 with TRBJ2-1, with 7 positions matching TRBD2. Looked up from germline, CDR1 is SGHNT and CDR2 is YENEEA. The CDR3 contains 17 residues. The junction had 10 bases not matched to a gene; V was cut back by 0 bases and J by 5 bases.

This clone was seen more than once but under ten times. V and J are TRBV25-1 and TRBJ2-7; tentative D call: TRBD1 (6 bases). Germline V gene data show CDR1 as MGHDK and CDR2 as SYGVNS. Trimming pared 6 bases from V and 0 bases from J, leaving 18 bases between. The length of the CDR3 is 16 residues. DNA for the CDR3: TGTGCCAGCAGCGACGACAGGTTTTCGGACTCCTACGAGCAGTACTTC. Encoded protein: CASSDDRFSDSYEQYF.

This clone was counted between two and nine times. The rearrangement uses TRBV15 and TRBJ1-4; 10 nucleotides line up with TRBD1. After removal of 5 bases from V and 7 bases from J, the junction contained 10 bases not matched to a gene. The germline V gene has CDR1 LNHNV and CDR2 YYDKDF (reference sequence). The CDR3 extends over 16 amino acids. The CDR3 spells CATSGIDRGRGEKLFF. The CDR3 nucleotides are TGTGCCACCAGCGGAATAGACAGGGGGCGCGGTGAAAAACTGTTTTTT.

The chain links TRBV4-1 to TRBJ1-4, with D tentatively TRBD1 (6 bases). The CDR3 is made up of 17 amino acids. Between the trimmed V and J ends, which lost 1 base and 7 bases, there was a span of 19 bases. Germline assignment: CDR1 MGHRA and CDR2 YSYEKL. CDR3 DNA: TGCGCCAGCAGCCAAGGGCGGGTGCAGGACAGCGCTGAAAAACTGTTTTTT. Encoded protein: CASSQGRVQDSAEKLFF.

The chain carries TRBV25-1 and TRBJ2-1; 10 bases line up with TRBD1. V shed 7 bases and J 2 bases; nucleotides not matched to a gene: 2. The germline V gene encodes CDR1 MGHDK and CDR2 SYGVNS. This CDR3 region has 14 residues. CDR3 sequence (DNA): TGTGCCAGCACGGGGACAGGGGCCTACAATGAGCAGTTCTTC. It codes for CASTGTGAYNEQFF.

This chain connects TRBV5-1 to TRBJ1-3, with no clear D. This CDR3 has 12 amino acids. The V end lost 4 bases, the J end lost 4 bases, and 6 bases lay between the germline ends. Germline CDR1 and CDR2: SGHRS and YFSETQ. The CDR3 DNA is TGCGCCAGCAGCGCACAGGGAAACACCATATATTTT. Protein: CASSAQGNTIYF.

The chain joins TRBV4-1 to TRBJ1-1, with TRBD1 identical over 9 bases. Germline V gene data show CDR1 as MGHRA and CDR2 as YSYEKL. CDR3 length equals 16 residues. J was trimmed by 5 bases and V by 0 bases; bases with no gene match: 7. The CDR3 region is CASSQDRNRGRTEAFF. CDR3 nucleotide sequence: TGCGCCAGCAGCCAAGACAGGAACAGGGGGCGGACTGAAGCTTTCTTT.

The rearrangement links TRBV5-6 to TRBJ2-1; 8 positions agree with TRBD2. CDR3 length: 16 residues. V trimming: 4 bases; J trimming: 7 bases; junction bases outside the gene matches: 13. Per the germline V gene, CDR1 is SGHDT and CDR2 is YYEEEE. The CDR3 spells CASSPRLASLGNEQFF. The CDR3 region has the DNA TGTGCCAGCAGCCCCAGACTAGCGTCGTTGGGGAATGAGCAGTTCTTC.

The V and J genes are TRBV4-2 and TRBJ2-3; 9 positions match TRBD2. The CDR3 is made up of 17 amino acids. V lost 2 bases and J lost 2; bases outside the gene matches: 8. The germline V gene has CDR1 LGHNA and CDR2 YNFKEQ. CDR3 DNA: TGTGCCAGCAGCCAACCCGGGGCGGGGGGGCCCACAGATACGCAGTATTTT. This translates into CASSQPGAGGPTDTQYF.